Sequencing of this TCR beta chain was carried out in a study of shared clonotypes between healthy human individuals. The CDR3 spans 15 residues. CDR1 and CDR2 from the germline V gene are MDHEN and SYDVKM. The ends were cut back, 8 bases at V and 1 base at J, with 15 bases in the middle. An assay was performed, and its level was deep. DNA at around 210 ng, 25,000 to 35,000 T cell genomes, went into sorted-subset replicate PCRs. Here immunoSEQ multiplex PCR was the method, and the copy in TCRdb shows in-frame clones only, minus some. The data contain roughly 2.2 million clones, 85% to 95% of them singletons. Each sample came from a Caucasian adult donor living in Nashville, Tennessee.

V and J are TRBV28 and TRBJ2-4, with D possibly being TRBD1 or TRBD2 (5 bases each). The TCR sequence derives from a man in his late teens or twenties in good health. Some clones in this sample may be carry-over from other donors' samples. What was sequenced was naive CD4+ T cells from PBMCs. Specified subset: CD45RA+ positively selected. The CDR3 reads CASGVGTLAKNIQYF. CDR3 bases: TGTGCCAGCGGTGTGGGGACGTTGGCCAAAAACATTCAGTACTTC.